This TCR beta chain came from a study of CD4 T cells in relation to SARS-CoV-2 and coronaviruses. Overall study context: After less than eleven days of antigen culture, PBMC TCR beta CDR3s were sequenced.

The assay was immunoSEQ multiplex PCR, and TCRdb's table has in-frame clones only and misses some. The data show 20,000 to 30,000 clones, with 60% to 85% seen just once and roughly 13% held by the top ten. CD4+ T cells from unexposed donors were obtained before the COVID-19 pandemic (2011-2018). The cells were cultured for 10 days before CD4+ T cells were isolated. Unexposed-donor CD4+ T cells were probed with SARS-CoV-2 S/N and four cold-coronavirus spikes, cells permitting. Cultures received half-medium IL-2 refreshes on days 3 and 7. Whole-study findings and limits: Crossreactive clones expanded significantly less to SARS-CoV-2 than monoreactive clones.

The trim removed 7 bases at V and 0 bases at J, leaving 11 bases unmatched. The CDR3 is made up of 16 amino acids. Germline V gives CDR1 MNHNY, CDR2 SVGAGI (reference sequence). A remark on this clone: Its antigen is as yet unknown.

This chain connects TRBV6-6 to TRBJ2-7, with TRBD2 identical over 8 bases. Source material: CD4+ T cells from PBMCs, cultured in vitro. The sequence derives from a human donor in good health. CDR3 in amino acids: CASTPRGGLISYEQYF. The DNA of the CDR3 is TGTGCCAGCACCCCCCGGGGGGGGTTGATCTCCTACGAGCAGTACTTC.